This T cell receptor beta chain was obtained from a study of kidney transplant recipient with SARS-CoV-2 infection. In TCRdb, the reads were re-called with MiXCR into one record per CDR3 protein. The sample holds under 250,000 distinct CDR3 sequences, 25% to 30% seen once. This clonotype occurred many times. The junction departs from germline at one end; a sequencing error may be responsible. This CDR3 is 13 amino acids long. CDR1 is SGHTA, CDR2 FQGTGA, per germline. This receptor was taken from a male patient aged 30 to 40 who had COVID-19 and was a kidney transplant recipient. Some T cells may originate from the graft donor. Material: a blood sample, obtained at baseline and on day 111 from a kidney transplant recipient. The gene calls are TRBV7-3 and TRBJ2-3, with TRBD2 matching 7 bases. CDR3 sequence: CASSSRLADTQYF. The CDR3 nucleotides read TGTGCCAGCAGCTCCAGACTAGCAGACACGCAGTATTTT.